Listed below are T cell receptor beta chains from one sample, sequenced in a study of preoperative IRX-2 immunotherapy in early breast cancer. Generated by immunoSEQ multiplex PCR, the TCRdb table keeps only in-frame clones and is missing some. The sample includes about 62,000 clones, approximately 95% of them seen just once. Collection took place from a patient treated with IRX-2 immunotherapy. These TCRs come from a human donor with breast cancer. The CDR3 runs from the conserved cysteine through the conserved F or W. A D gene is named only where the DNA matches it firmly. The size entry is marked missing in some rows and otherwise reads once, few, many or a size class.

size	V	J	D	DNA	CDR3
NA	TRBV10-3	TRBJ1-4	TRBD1	TGTGCCATCAGCGACCTTACAGGGGCGGGTGAAAAACTGTTTTTT	CAISDLTGAGEKLFF
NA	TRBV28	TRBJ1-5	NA	TGTGCCAGCACCCCGGGAGGATTGGATCAGCCCCAGCATTTT	CASTPGGLDQPQHF
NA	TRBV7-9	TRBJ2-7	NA	TGTGCCAGCAGCTTAGAGCGGCGGCAGTACTTC	CASSLERRQYF
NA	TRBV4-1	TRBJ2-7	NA	TGCGCCAGCAGCGACCTGGGCAGTCTGCGAGTTTACGAGCAGTACTTC	CASSDLGSLRVYEQYF
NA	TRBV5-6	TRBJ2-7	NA	TGTGCCAGCAGCTTGGGCTACGAGCAGTACTTC	CASSLGYEQYF
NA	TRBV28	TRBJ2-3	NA	TGTGCCAGCAGTTCAGCCACCCTCGCAGATACGCAGTATTTT	CASSSATLADTQYF
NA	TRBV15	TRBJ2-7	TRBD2	TGTGCCACCAGCACACCGACTAGCGGGGAAGTCTACGAGCAGTACTTC	CATSTPTSGEVYEQYF
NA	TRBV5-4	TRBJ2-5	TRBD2	TGTGCCAGCAGCTTGGGGCTAGCGGGGGAAGAGACCCAGTACTTC	CASSLGLAGEETQYF
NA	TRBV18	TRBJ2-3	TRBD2	TGTGCCAGCTCTCTAGCGGGGGACACAGATACGCAGTATTTT	CASSLAGDTDTQYF
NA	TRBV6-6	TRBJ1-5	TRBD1	TGTGCCAGCAGTTACCCGGACAGGCCCAATCAGCCCCAGCATTTT	CASSYPDRPNQPQHF
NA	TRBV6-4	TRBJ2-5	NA	TGTGCCAGCAGGGGGCGGGCCAGGGAGGAGACCCAGTACTTC	CASRGRAREETQYF
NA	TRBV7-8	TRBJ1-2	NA	TGTGCCAGCAGCGACAACCTGGGACGGCTGATCCTCTATGGCTACACCTTC	CASSDNLGRLILYGYTF
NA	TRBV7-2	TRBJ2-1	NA	TGTGCCAGCCGACAGACAGACTCCTACAATGAGCAGTTCTTC	CASRQTDSYNEQFF
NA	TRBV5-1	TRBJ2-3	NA	TGCGCCAGCAGCTTGGCACAAGGCACAGATACGCAGTATTTT	CASSLAQGTDTQYF
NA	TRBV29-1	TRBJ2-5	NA	TGCAGCGTCGGGGAAGAGACCCAGTACTTC	CSVGEETQYF
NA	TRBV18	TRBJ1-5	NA	TGTGCCAGCTCATCAGATATAAATCAGCCCCAGCATTTT	CASSSDINQPQHF
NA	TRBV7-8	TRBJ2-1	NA	TGTGCCAGCAGCTTAGAACTACTAGGGAATGAGCAGTTCTTC	CASSLELLGNEQFF
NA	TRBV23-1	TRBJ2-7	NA	TGCGCCAGCAGTGACATTTGTGGCAGAAGCTCCTACGAGCAGTACTTC	CASSDICGRSSYEQYF
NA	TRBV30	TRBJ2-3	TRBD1	TGTGCCTGTTCCACAGGGGGCGCAAGCACAGATACGCAGTATTTT	CACSTGGASTDTQYF
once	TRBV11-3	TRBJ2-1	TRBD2	TGTGCCAGCAGCCCGACTAGCAGTTCCTACAATGAGCAGTTCTTC	CASSPTSSSYNEQFF
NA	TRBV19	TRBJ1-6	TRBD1	TGTGCCAGTAGTGGACAGGGGACTTATAATTCACCCCTCCACTTT	CASSGQGTYNSPLHF
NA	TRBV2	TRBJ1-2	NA	TGTGCCAGCAGTGAGAGGGAGGACTATGGCTACACCTTC	CASSEREDYGYTF